These T cell receptor beta chains were read from a single sample in a study of cytomegalovirus exposure and HLA in healthy donors. TCRdb keeps only in-frame clones here, not all; method: immunoSEQ multiplex PCR. Of approximately 200,000 clones detected, 78% appear once; the ten largest clones hold 4.5% to 7.5%. The sample comprised PBMCs. The receptor set was obtained from a woman aged 25 to 45 in good health and CMV-seropositive. The conserved cysteine and the conserved F or W are not part of the CDR3 here. A clone size is listed for some rows: how often the clone was seen (once, few, many), or a class if it is expanded.

V gene: TRBV27
J gene: TRBJ2-2
clone size: NA
CDR3 protein: ASSRRLSGAPGELF

V gene: TRBV2
J gene: TRBJ2-3
clone size: NA
CDR3 protein: ASVTGYTDTQY

V gene: TRBV6-5
J gene: TRBJ1-1
clone size: NA
CDR3 protein: ASSYAGSNTEAF

V gene: TRBV10-3
J gene: TRBJ2-3
clone size: NA
CDR3 protein: AISTPSGDTQY

V gene: TRBV6-5
J gene: TRBJ2-7
clone size: few
CDR3 protein: ASSTGGRNYEQY

V gene: TRBV2
J gene: TRBJ1-3
clone size: NA
CDR3 protein: ANYADPGNTIY

V gene: TRBV13
J gene: TRBJ1-1
clone size: NA
CDR3 protein: ASSDRDRRGENTEAF

V gene: TRBV19
J gene: TRBJ2-1
clone size: few
CDR3 protein: ASSLPGQGMNEQF

V gene: TRBV7-3
J gene: TRBJ1-1
clone size: NA
CDR3 protein: ASSLDQGNTEAF

V gene: TRBV11-3
J gene: TRBJ1-1
clone size: NA
CDR3 protein: ASRGHGVNTEAF